This is a list of T cell receptor beta chains from one sample in a study of blood T cell repertoires in COVID-19. Libraries were prepared by immunoSEQ multiplex PCR; TCRdb keeps only in-frame clonotypes and omits some of them. The data show roughly 250,000 clones, roughly 83% seen once. Sequencing was done on a sample of peripheral blood. Receptor source: a woman older than 75 with acute or convalescent COVID-19. CDR3s include the opening cysteine and the closing phenylalanine or tryptophan. The D gene is left open where the match is weak. For some rows the clone size is stated as once, few or many, or as a class when expanded; others skip it.

cdr3_length j_call d_call v_call clone_size cdr3_nt cdr3_aa
14 TRBJ1-2 - TRBV28 - TGTGCCAGCAGTTTGCAATTGACAGTTAATGGCTACACCTTC CASSLQLTVNGYTF
17 TRBJ1-1 TRBD1 TRBV3-1/TRBV3-2 once TGTGCCAGCAGCCAACGCATTTCCGGGACAGGGGACACTGAAGCTTTCTTT CASSQRISGTGDTEAFF
16 TRBJ1-4 - TRBV5-1 few TGCGCCAGCAGCTTGGGAACTACGGCAACTAATGAAAAACTGTTTTTT CASSLGTTATNEKLFF
12 TRBJ1-2 - TRBV21-1 - TGTGCCAGCAGCAAGCACCGGAGGGGCTACACCTTC CASSKHRRGYTF
15 TRBJ2-7 TRBD1 TRBV18 few TGTGCCAGCTCACCCGCCGGGACAGGGGGTTACGAGCAGTACTTC CASSPAGTGGYEQYF
15 TRBJ1-6 TRBD1 TRBV2 - TGTGCCAGCAGGGGACAGGGGGCTGAAAATTCACCCCTCCACTTT CASRGQGAENSPLHF
15 TRBJ2-1 TRBD1 TRBV19 - TGTGCCAGTAGTATGGCAACAGGGGGGTACAATGAGCAGTTCTTC CASSMATGGYNEQFF
16 TRBJ2-1 TRBD2 TRBV14 - TGTGCCAGCAGCCAATGGACTAGCGGGGGCCACGATGAGCAGTTCTTC CASSQWTSGGHDEQFF
13 TRBJ1-2 TRBD1 TRBV3-1/TRBV3-2 few TGTGCCAGCAGCCCGTACAGGGGGCTTGGCTACACCTTC CASSPYRGLGYTF
14 TRBJ1-2 - TRBV2 - TGTGCCAGCAGTAACGGTCAAGCCGGCTATGGCTACACCTTC CASSNGQAGYGYTF
17 TRBJ2-1 TRBD2 TRBV7-6 - TGTGCCAGCAGCCGTGTAGCGGGGGCATTGCTTTTCAATGAGCAGTTCTTC CASSRVAGALLFNEQFF
14 TRBJ1-1 - TRBV5-1 few TGCGCCAGCAGCTTTTCATCAGGAAACACTGAAGCTTTCTTT CASSFSSGNTEAFF
15 TRBJ1-1 TRBD1 TRBV11-2 - TGTGCCAGCAGCTTAGTTGTCCAGGGTGGGACAGGAGCTTTCTTT CASSLVVQGGTGAFF
13 TRBJ1-5 - TRBV10-2 few TGCGCCAGCAGCGAAGGGGCGAATCAGCCCCAGCATTTT CASSEGANQPQHF
16 TRBJ1-6 - TRBV7-9 few TGTGCCAGCAGCTTAGTCATGGACATCCATAATTCACCCCTCCACTTT CASSLVMDIHNSPLHF
16 TRBJ2-1 TRBD2 TRBV9 - TGTGCCAGCAGCGTAGCCGCAGGGACTACCTACAATGAGCAGTTCTTC CASSVAAGTTYNEQFF
15 TRBJ2-1 TRBD2 TRBV7-2 - TGTGCCAGCAGCTTCCTAGCGGGCCCCCTCAATGAGCAGTTCTTC CASSFLAGPLNEQFF
14 TRBJ1-2 - TRBV6-5 - TGTGCCAGCAGGCCTGGGGGGGAGACCTATGGCTACACCTTC CASRPGGETYGYTF
13 TRBJ1-5 - TRBV12-3/TRBV12-4 few TGTGCCAGCAGTCCGACGGGAGGGCAGCCCCAGCATTTT CASSPTGGQPQHF
18 TRBJ1-6 TRBD1 TRBV4-2 - TGTGCCAGCAGCCTCAGACCGGGACAGGGCTCCTATAATTCACCCCTCCACTTT CASSLRPGQGSYNSPLHF
14 TRBJ1-5 - TRBV30 - TGTGCCTGGAACGGGTTTTATAGCAATCAGCCCCAGCATTTT CAWNGFYSNQPQHF
13 TRBJ1-1 - TRBV7-8 - TGTGCCAGCAGCCCTCGACAGAACACTGAAGCTTTCTTT CASSPRQNTEAFF
15 TRBJ2-5 TRBD1 TRBV2 - TGTGCCAGCAACCGAGGGACAGGGGCCGGGCGGACCCAGTACTTC CASNRGTGAGRTQYF
14 TRBJ1-2 - TRBV2 - TGTGCCAGCAGTGAATTACAGGGTAACTATGGCTACACCTTC CASSELQGNYGYTF
14 TRBJ1-2 TRBD1 TRBV19 - TGTGCCAGTAGTAGCACAGGGGGAGCGGGTGGCTACACCTTC CASSSTGGAGGYTF
14 TRBJ2-1 - TRBV15 once TGTGCCACCGGGTTCGCGGTCTCCTACAATGAGCAGTTCTTC CATGFAVSYNEQFF